Below are 9 T cell receptor beta chains sequenced from a single sample in a study of STAT3 mutations in large granular lymphocyte leukemia. Their cognate antigens are unknown. Study conclusions and caveats: Every T-cell large granular lymphocyte leukemia patient had at least one immunodominant TCR beta clonotype.

Repertoires were generated with immunoSEQ multiplex PCR, while TCRdb's copy carries only in-frame clones and drops some. Of over 5,000 clones in the sample, about 95% were seen once. The source material was peripheral blood mononuclear cells. The source of these receptors is a man aged 55 to 70 with T-cell large granular lymphocyte leukemia. Some clones in this sample may be carry-over from other donors' samples.

This clone showed up just once. DNA for the CDR3: TGTGCCTGGAGTGAGGGCGCCTCCCAGTATTTT. Protein sequence: CAWSEGASQYF. The rearrangement links TRBV30 to TRBJ2-3; D ambiguous. The V gene's germline CDR1 is GTSNPN and CDR2 SVGIG (reference sequence). Trimming took 1 base from V and 12 from J, leaving 11 bases between them. CDR3 length: 11 amino acids.

V usage is TRBV30 and J usage is TRBJ2-1; the match to TRBD2 covers 8 bases. The trim removed 5 bases at V and 2 bases at J, leaving 11 bases unmatched. CDR1 and CDR2 from the germline V gene are GTSNPN and SVGIG (reference sequence). There are 16 residues in the CDR3. CDR3: CAWASGRILAYNEQFF. The CDR3 coding sequence is TGTGCCTGGGCCAGCGGGAGAATTTTGGCCTACAATGAGCAGTTCTTC.

The rearrangement links TRBV4-3 to TRBJ2-4; D gene unclear. The germline V gene encodes CDR1 LGHNA and CDR2 YSLEER. The length of the CDR3 is 11 residues. Between the trimmed V and J ends, which lost 1 base and 9 bases, there was a span of 4 bases. The CDR3 DNA reads TGCGCCAGCAGCCAAGCTGGCATTCAGTACTTC. This gives the protein CASSQAGIQYF.

The chain has TRBV11-2 and TRBJ2-7; D unclear. Germline CDR1 and CDR2: SGHAT and FQNNGV. The CDR3 spans 15 residues. Deletions cut 5 bases from V and 2 bases from J, with 16 bases between. CDR3 sequence: CASSPSGSQTYEQYF. In nucleotides, the CDR3 is TGTGCCAGCAGCCCTAGTGGCTCGCAAACCTACGAGCAGTACTTC. Drawing the rest from reference TRBV11-2 and TRBJ2-7, the complete variable domain is EAGVAQSPRYKIIEKRQSVAFWCNPISGHATLYWYQQILGQGPKLLIQFQNNGVVDDSQLPKDRFSAERLKGVDSTLKIQPAKLEDSAVYLCASSPSGSQTYEQYFGPGTRLTVT.

J is TRBJ2-5 and V is TRBV5-1, with D possibly being TRBD1 (5 bases). Germline loops: CDR1 SGHRS, CDR2 YFSETQ. The CDR3 sequence is 15 residues long. V gave up 1 base and J gave up 1 base, with 11 bases separating them. CDR3 in amino acids: CASSLMPGPQETQYF. The CDR3 coding sequence is TGCGCCAGCAGCTTGATGCCAGGGCCCCAAGAGACCCAGTACTTC.

The genes are TRBV5-1 and TRBJ2-7, with D possibly being TRBD2 (6 bases). The germline CDR1 and CDR2 sequences are SGHRS and YFSETQ. CDR3 size: 15 residues. Trimming took off 4 bases at V and 1 base at J, with 15 bases between the two ends. The CDR3, as DNA: TGCGCCAGCAGCCTACAGACTAGGGAGTCCTACGAGCAGTACTTC. Its translation is CASSLQTRESYEQYF. Based on the CDR3 plus reference TRBV5-1 and TRBJ2-7, the full variable domain is KAGVTQTPRYLIKTRGQQVTLSCSPISGHRSVSWYQQTPGQGLQFLFEYFSETQRNKGNFPGRFSGRQFSNSRSEMNVSTLELGDSALYLCASSLQTRESYEQYFGPGTRLTVT.

The J gene is TRBJ1-5, the V gene TRBV19; weak D call: TRBD1 (5 bases). The V end was cut by 2 bases, the J end by 5 bases, with 7 bases between. Germline V gene sequence: CDR1 LNHDA, CDR2 SQIVND (reference sequence). CDR3 length: 13 amino acids. Here the CDR3 reads CASSIQGHQPQHF. The CDR3 bases are TGTGCCAGTAGTATACAGGGCCATCAGCCCCAGCATTTT.

The J gene is TRBJ2-7, the V gene TRBV6-6, with D hard to call. The V gene's germline CDR1 is MNHNY and CDR2 SVGAGI (reference sequence). The germline V and J ends were trimmed by 5 bases and 1 base, with 3 bases remaining between them. CDR3 length equals 11 residues. The CDR3 here is CASSESYEQYF. CDR3 nucleotides: TGTGCCAGCAGTGAATCCTACGAGCAGTACTTC.

V usage is TRBV4-3 and J usage is TRBJ2-7; D is possibly TRBD2 (5 bases). The germline V gene encodes CDR1 LGHNA and CDR2 YSLEER. CDR3 length equals 16 residues. The V end was cut by 1 base, the J end by 3 bases, with 16 bases between. The CDR3 is CASSQAWTSSNYEQYF. As DNA, the CDR3 is TGCGCCAGCAGCCAAGCGTGGACCTCTAGCAACTACGAGCAGTACTTC.